Listed here is a single T cell receptor beta chain. The antigen is undetermined. These data come from a study of OX40 agonist ivuxolimab in advanced cancers. Study summary: Partial responses were recorded for three patients, including one with hepatocellular carcinoma and two with cutaneous melanoma.

The study's findings and limits: CD4+ T cells averaged fewer expanded clones than CD8+ T cells.

Repertoires were generated with immunoSEQ multiplex PCR, while TCRdb's copy carries only in-frame clones and drops some. The data contain roughly 76,000 clones, approximately 85% of them singletons. Trimming took off 7 bases at V and 2 bases at J, with 9 bases between the two ends. Germline V gene data show CDR1 as SNHLY and CDR2 as FYNNEI. This CDR3 contains 12 residues. Sequencing was performed on CD4+ or CD8+ T cells sorted from blood, taken in a trial of the OX40 agonist ivuxolimab. The chain employs TRBV2 and TRBJ2-7; D gene unclear. This receptor was taken from an adult with an advanced solid tumor such as melanoma, head and neck, liver or kidney cancer. The chain's CDR3 is CASKNQPYEQYF. The CDR3 DNA is TGTGCCAGCAAGAACCAACCCTACGAGCAGTACTTC.